This entry lists 32 T cell receptor beta chains sequenced from one sample in a study of identical twins. Each CDR3 protein gets one entry after TCRdb re-called the 5' RACE reads with MiXCR. The sample includes about 890,000 distinct CDR3 sequences, approximately 13% seen only once; the top ten take around 1.6%. In addition, the sample was reused for a study of yellow fever vaccine responses in identical twins.

The sample was PBMCs. The receptors stem from a young woman in good health.

This clonotype was found a few times. The chain is built from TRBV6-2 or TRBV6-3 and TRBJ2-7; D remains ambiguous. CDR3 size: 13 residues. The ends were cut back, 6 bases at V and 2 bases at J, with 11 bases in the middle. Looked up from germline, CDR1 is MNHEY and CDR2 is SVGEGT. In nucleotides, the CDR3 is TGTGCCAGCAGAGAGCAACTACCCTACGAGCAGTACTTC. Translated, it gives CASREQLPYEQYF.

This clonotype was counted between two and nine times. The chain carries TRBV20-1 and TRBJ2-7; TRBD1 matches 10 bases. Germline CDR1 and CDR2: DFQATT and SNEGSKA (reference sequence). The trim removed 3 bases at V and 7 bases at J, leaving 12 bases unmatched. This CDR3 comprises 15 residues. The CDR3 here is CSARSHDRGPGEQYV. CDR3 DNA: TGCAGTGCTAGGTCCCATGACAGGGGGCCAGGGGAGCAGTACGTC.

This clonotype was counted a few times. V gene TRBV7-2 combines with J gene TRBJ2-1, with TRBD2 identical over 7 bases. The CDR3 spans 15 residues. V lost 1 base and J lost 8; bases outside the gene matches: 8. Germline V gene data show CDR1 as SGHTA and CDR2 as FQGNSA. For the CDR3, the DNA is TGTGCCAGCAGCTTAGGTGGCGGGGGTGGGTATGAGCAGTTCTTC. It specifies CASSLGGGGGYEQFF. Combining the CDR3 with reference TRBV7-2 and TRBJ2-1 gives the whole variable domain GAGVSQSPSNKVTEKGKDVELRCDPISGHTALYWYRQSLGQGLEFLIYFQGNSAPDKSGLPSDRFSAERTGGSVSTLTIQRTQQEDSAVYLCASSLGGGGGYEQFFGPGTRLTVL.

This chain uses TRBV7-2 with TRBJ2-1, with D perhaps TRBD2 (6 bases). With 2 bases removed from V and 0 bases from J, the gap between germline ends came to 11 bases. CDR1 and CDR2 from the germline V gene are SGHTA and FQGNSA. CDR3 length: 16 amino acids. The CDR3 nucleotides read TGTGCCAGCAGCTTACCCCGGAGGGGCTCCTACAATGAGCAGTTCTTC. It specifies CASSLPRRGSYNEQFF.

This clonotype was found a few times. The CDR3 bases are TGTGCCAGCGCCGAGGGGGTCGAGCAGTTCTTC. Protein sequence: CASAEGVEQFF. This chain connects TRBV11-2 to TRBJ2-1; tentatively, D is TRBD1 (6 bases). This CDR3 region has 11 residues. Germline V gene lookup returns CDR1 SGHAT and CDR2 FQNNGV. The V end was cut by 8 bases, the J end by 10 bases, with 12 bases between.

The V call is TRBV7-2, the J call TRBJ1-6; D possibly corresponds to TRBD1 (5 bases). Trimming took 0 bases from V and 7 from J, leaving 13 bases between them. From germline, CDR1 is SGHTA and CDR2 FQGNSA. The CDR3 is 16 residues long. CDR3 in DNA: TGTGCCAGCAGCTTAGCGGGAGGGGTGTGGAATTCACCCCTCCACTTT. This encodes CASSLAGGVWNSPLHF.

This clonotype was seen more than once but under ten times. The chain has TRBV12-1 and TRBJ2-1; TRBD1, the table's D call, lacks a check against the DNA. TRBV12-1 has pseudogene status. The CDR3 consists of 16 residues. The CDR3 protein is CASSFAPPLETNEQFF. The CDR3 DNA reads as TGTGCCAGCAGCTTTGCCCCCCCACTCGAAACCAATGAGCAGTTCTTC.

This chain connects TRBV6-5 to TRBJ2-1; TRBD1 matches 8 bases. CDR1 is MNHEY, CDR2 SVGAGI, per germline. V trimming: 0 bases; J trimming: 8 bases; junction bases outside the gene matches: 9. This CDR3 spans 16 amino acids. CDR3 in amino acids: CASSYSGRGRVHEQFF. The CDR3 DNA reads as TGTGCCAGCAGTTACTCGGGCAGGGGGCGCGTCCATGAGCAGTTCTTC.

Only a few counts were recorded for this clonotype. The rearrangement joins TRBV9 to TRBJ2-7; no definite D call. Germline loops: CDR1 SGDLS, CDR2 YYNGEE. V gave up 0 bases and J gave up 0 bases, with 13 bases separating them. This CDR3 region has 16 residues. Written as DNA, the CDR3 is TGTGCCAGCAGCGTAGGCTCCAACCCCATCTCCTACGAGCAGTACTTC. It encodes CASSVGSNPISYEQYF.

This clonotype occurred a few times. V usage is TRBV24-1 and J usage is TRBJ2-1; 7 bases are a match to TRBD2. The CDR3 runs to 17 residues. V lost 3 bases to trimming and J lost 4 bases; unmatched junction nucleotides: 11. Germline V gene sequence: CDR1 KGHDR, CDR2 SFDVKD. CDR3 protein: CATSDIGGRGTYNEQFF. CDR3 bases: TGTGCCACCAGTGATATAGGCGGGAGAGGGACTTACAATGAGCAGTTCTTC.

This clonotype came up a few times. V is TRBV28 and J is TRBJ1-2, with a possible D match to TRBD1 (5 bases). Per the germline V gene, CDR1 is MDHEN and CDR2 is SYDVKM. V lost 3 bases to trimming and J lost 7 bases, with 12 bases between them. The CDR3 runs 13 residues. CDR3 residues: CASSFSGLSGYTF. The CDR3 bases are TGTGCCAGCAGTTTTTCGGGGCTGAGTGGCTACACCTTC.

This clonotype was counted ten times or more. The chain recombines TRBV20-1 with TRBJ2-1, with D maybe TRBD1 (5 bases). V lost 6 bases to trimming and J lost 3 bases, with 12 bases between them. This CDR3 is built from 13 residues. Germline CDR1 is DFQATT and CDR2 is SNEGSKA (reference sequence). The CDR3 spells CSANRQYYNEQFF. The CDR3 nucleotides are TGCAGTGCAAATCGACAGTACTACAATGAGCAGTTCTTC.

This clonotype was picked up a small number of times. This rearrangement joins TRBV20-1 to TRBJ2-2, with D possibly being TRBD2 (6 bases). The V gene's germline CDR1 is DFQATT and CDR2 SNEGSKA (reference sequence). V was shortened by 6 bases and J by 0 bases, with 14 bases between the two germline ends. The length of the CDR3 is 15 residues. The CDR3 DNA sequence: TGCAGTGCGCGCCCGGGACTTTCGAACACCGGGGAGCTGTTTTTT. Translating gives CSARPGLSNTGELFF.

The V call is TRBV19, the J call TRBJ2-6, with D tentatively TRBD2 (5 bases). This CDR3 has 15 residues. The germline V and J ends were trimmed by 7 bases and 0 bases, with 10 bases remaining between them. Germline CDR1 is LNHDA and CDR2 is SQIVND (reference sequence). The DNA of the CDR3 is TGTGCCAGTATTTCAAGCGGCTCTGGGGCCAACGTCCTGACTTTC. This sequence encodes CASISSGSGANVLTF.

This clonotype has only a few counts. The chain links TRBV3-1 to TRBJ2-1, with 8 nucleotides matching TRBD1. Germline-derived CDR1 and CDR2 are LGHDT and YNNKEL (reference sequence). V lost 5 bases to trimming and J lost 7 bases; unmatched junction nucleotides: 7. CDR3 length: 14 amino acids. The CDR3 here is CASSDRGLRNEQFF. CDR3 DNA sequence: TGTGCCAGCAGCGACAGGGGACTGCGAAATGAGCAGTTCTTC.

V gene TRBV29-1 combines with J gene TRBJ2-1, with D possibly called TRBD1 or TRBD2 (5 bases each). This CDR3 comprises 15 residues. Trimming stripped 5 bases from V and 0 bases from J, with 14 bases between. Germline V gene sequence: CDR1 SQVTM, CDR2 ANQGSEA. CDR3 bases: TGCAGCGTTAGGGGTAGCGCCAGCTCCTACAATGAGCAGTTCTTC. Protein product: CSVRGSASSYNEQFF.

The rearrangement uses TRBV7-3 and TRBJ2-2; possibly TRBD2 for D (5 bases). Germline V CDR1 and CDR2: SGHTA, FQGTGA. Trimming took 0 bases from V and 6 from J, leaving 8 bases between them. The CDR3 totals 14 residues. In DNA form, the CDR3 reads TGTGCCAGCAGCTTAACTCTAGCCCCCGGGGAGCTGTTTTTT. Its protein is CASSLTLAPGELFF.

The genes are TRBV2 and TRBJ2-5, with unresolved D. The CDR3 covers 12 residues. V lost 2 bases and J 7 bases, leaving 8 bases between the germline ends. The germline CDR1 and CDR2 sequences are SNHLY and FYNNEI. The chain's CDR3 is CASSEPPGTQYF. In DNA form, the CDR3 reads TGTGCCAGCAGTGAACCACCGGGGACCCAGTACTTC.

There are a few counts of this clonotype. The V and J genes are TRBV28 and TRBJ2-7; D may be TRBD1 (6 bases). Looked up from germline, CDR1 is MDHEN and CDR2 is SYDVKM. The CDR3 loop spans 15 amino acids. Trimming removed 3 bases from V and 5 bases from J, with 17 bases in between. Here the CDR3 DNA reads TGTGCCAGCAGTTTCACAGGGATTGGTGTCGACGAGCAGTACGTC. This encodes CASSFTGIGVDEQYV.

This clonotype occurred a few times. The CDR3 nucleotides read TGCAGTGTGGCCACAGGGGGACAGGGCTCCTACGAGCAGTACGTC. The encoded protein is CSVATGGQGSYEQYV. The chain couples TRBV20-1 to TRBJ2-7, with 9 bases fitting TRBD1. Losses at the gene ends were 7 bases for V and 0 bases for J; bases not matched to a gene: 10. The CDR3 is 15 amino acids. Germline CDR1 DFQATT, CDR2 SNEGSKA (reference sequence).

The chain uses TRBV5-6 and TRBJ1-3, with D unresolved. The CDR3 is 14 residues long. Germline V gives CDR1 SGHDT, CDR2 YYEEEE. Between the trimmed V and J ends, which lost 1 base and 2 bases, there was a span of 7 bases. CDR3 bases: TGTGCCAGCAGCTTGAGAGGTCCTGGAAACACCATATATTTT. Its translation: CASSLRGPGNTIYF. Full variable domain (outside the CDR3, taken from reference TRBV5-6 and TRBJ1-3): DAGVTQSPTHLIKTRGQQVTLRCSPKSGHDTVSWYQQALGQGPQFIFQYYEEEERQRGNFPDRFSGHQFPNYSSELNVNALLLGDSALYLCASSLRGPGNTIYFGEGSWLTVV.

This clonotype came up a few times. The chain combines TRBV7-6 with TRBJ2-2; tentatively, D is TRBD2 (7 bases). V gave up 8 bases and J gave up 1 base, with 17 bases separating them. The CDR3 spans 16 residues. Germline CDR1 and CDR2: SGHVS and FNYEAQ. Written as DNA, the CDR3 is TGTGCCAGCGCAACCTGGGAGGGGGAGAACACCGGGGAGCTGTTTTTT. Its protein product is CASATWEGENTGELFF. The entire variable domain, with the rest obtained from reference TRBV7-6 and TRBJ2-2, is as follows: GAGVSQSPRYKVTKRGQDVALRCDPISGHVSLYWYRQALGQGPEFLTYFNYEAQQDKSGLPNDRFSAERPEGSISTLTIQRTEQRDSAMYRCASATWEGENTGELFFGEGSRLTVL.

This clonotype has ten or more counts. This rearrangement joins TRBV6-5 to TRBJ1-5; tentative D call: TRBD1 (5 bases). V was pared by 6 bases and J by 11 bases, with 14 bases between. Germline V lookup: CDR1 MNHEY, CDR2 SVGAGI. The CDR3 is 12 amino acids. This CDR3 is CASSGGDRAQHF. In DNA, the CDR3 is TGTGCCAGCAGCGGGGGGGATAGAGCCCAGCATTTT.

This clonotype has a count of ten or more. V gene TRBV5-1 combines with J gene TRBJ2-1; 8 nucleotides agree with TRBD2. V trimming: 0 bases; J trimming: 8 bases; junction bases outside the gene matches: 7. In germline, CDR1 is SGHRS, CDR2 YFSETQ. This CDR3 has 15 residues. The CDR3 coding sequence is TGCGCCAGCAGCTTGGGCGGGAGGAGGTTGGATGAGCAGTTCTTC. Translation: CASSLGGRRLDEQFF.

This chain joins TRBV5-1 and TRBJ2-7; the D gene is possibly TRBD1 (6 bases). CDR1 is SGHRS and CDR2 is YFSETQ in the germline V gene. The length of the CDR3 is 16 residues. With 0 bases removed from V and 4 bases from J, the gap between germline ends came to 17 bases. The chain's CDR3 is CASSLEGRRGNYEQYF. In nucleotides, the CDR3 is TGCGCCAGCAGCTTGGAAGGTCGCAGGGGTAATTACGAGCAGTACTTC.

The chain has TRBV4-2 and TRBJ2-7, with TRBD2 matching over 11 bases. V trimming: 5 bases; J trimming: 7 bases; junction bases outside the gene matches: 10. This CDR3 is built from 15 residues. CDR1 and CDR2 from the germline V gene are LGHNA and YNFKEQ. The CDR3 loop reads CASSARTSGLYEQYF. As DNA, the CDR3 is TGTGCCAGCAGCGCTCGGACTAGCGGGTTATATGAGCAGTACTTC.

This clonotype came up a few times. The rearrangement joins TRBV4-1 to TRBJ1-1; no clear D gene. The CDR3 contains 19 residues. From germline, CDR1 is MGHRA and CDR2 YSYEKL. Trimming removed 1 base from V and 0 bases from J, with 21 bases in between. The CDR3 loop is CASSQANKLLTLMNTEAFF. The CDR3 DNA reads as TGCGCCAGCAGCCAAGCCAACAAGTTACTTACTCTTATGAACACTGAAGCTTTCTTT.

This clonotype came up many times. The chain joins TRBV4-1 to TRBJ2-3; D gene ambiguous. Germline values: CDR1 MGHRA, CDR2 YSYEKL. Trimming removed 1 base at V and 7 bases at J, with 6 bases between. This CDR3 comprises 12 residues. The CDR3 bases are TGCGCCAGCAGCCAAGGCAAGAATACGCAGTATTTT. Translated: CASSQGKNTQYF.

The chain employs TRBV3-1 and TRBJ1-4; D uncertain. The length of the CDR3 is 15 residues. The germline V gene has CDR1 LGHDT and CDR2 YNNKEL (reference sequence). Trimming took off 1 base at V and 0 bases at J, with 6 bases between the two ends. In DNA, the CDR3 is TGTGCCAGCAGCCAAGGTACAGCAACTAATGAAAAACTGTTTTTT. This translates into CASSQGTATNEKLFF.

This clonotype was detected only a few times. The chain couples TRBV20-1 to TRBJ1-5; no clear D. The CDR3 contains 16 residues. In germline, CDR1 is DFQATT, CDR2 SNEGSKA (reference sequence). Trimming shortened V by 3 bases and J by 2 bases, and 17 bases separated the two germline ends. This chain's CDR3 is CSARTFEITGNQPQHF. CDR3 DNA sequence: TGCAGTGCTAGGACTTTCGAAATAACCGGCAATCAGCCCCAGCATTTT.

This clonotype turned up a few times. The J gene is TRBJ2-1, the V gene TRBV7-2, with TRBD2 matching over 12 bases. The CDR3 runs 17 residues. V dropped 3 bases and J dropped 3; count of bases not matched to a gene: 6. Germline CDR1 reads SGHTA; CDR2 reads FQGNSA. CDR3 sequence (DNA): TGTGCCAGCAGCTTGACTAGCGGGGGCTACCTCTACAATGAGCAGTTCTTC. It yields the protein CASSLTSGGYLYNEQFF.

This clonotype appeared a few times. J is TRBJ2-2 and V is TRBV12-3 or TRBV12-4; the match to TRBD2 covers 9 bases. V lost 2 bases and J lost 0; bases outside the gene matches: 7. There are 18 residues in the CDR3. This CDR3 is CASSLSGTSFSNTGELFF. The CDR3 nucleotides are TGTGCCAGCAGTTTATCCGGGACTAGCTTTTCGAACACCGGGGAGCTGTTTTTT.